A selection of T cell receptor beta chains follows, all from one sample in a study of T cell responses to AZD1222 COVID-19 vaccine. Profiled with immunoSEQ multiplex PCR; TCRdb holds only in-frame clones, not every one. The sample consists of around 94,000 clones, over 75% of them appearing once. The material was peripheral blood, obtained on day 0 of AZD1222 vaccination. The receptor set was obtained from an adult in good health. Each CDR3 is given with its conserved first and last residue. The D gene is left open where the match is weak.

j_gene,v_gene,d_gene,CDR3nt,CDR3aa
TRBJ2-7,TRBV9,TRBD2,TGTGCCAGCAGCGTAGCTTCAGGAGAGGGACTAGCGGGGCACGAGCAGTACTTC,CASSVASGEGLAGHEQYF
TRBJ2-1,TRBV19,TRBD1,TGTGCCAGTAGCCCCGGGACAGGGAGCAATGAGCAGTTCTTC,CASSPGTGSNEQFF
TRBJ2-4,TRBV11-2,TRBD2,TGTGCCAGCAGCTTTAGCGGGACTAGCGGGGGGGCCATAAACATTCAGTACTTC,CASSFSGTSGGAINIQYF
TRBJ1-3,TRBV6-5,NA,TGTGCCAGCGGGGTGGCGGTATCTGGAAACACCATATATTTT,CASGVAVSGNTIYF
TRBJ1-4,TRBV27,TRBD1,TGTGCCAGCGGGACAGCCGGAGGAGATAATGAAAAACTGTTTTTT,CASGTAGGDNEKLFF
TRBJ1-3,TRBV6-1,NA,TGTGCCAGCAGTGAAATAGGGTTCGCTGGAAACACCATATATTTT,CASSEIGFAGNTIYF
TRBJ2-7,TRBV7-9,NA,TGTGCCAGCAGCTTAACTGCTGAGCAGTACTTC,CASSLTAEQYF
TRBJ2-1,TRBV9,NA,TGTGCCAGCAGCGTAGCCCCTCTCCCCCTGGACGATGAGCAGTTCTTC,CASSVAPLPLDDEQFF
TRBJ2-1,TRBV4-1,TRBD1,TGCGCCAGCAGCCAGTACGGACAGGGGGTAAAGTTCTTC,CASSQYGQGVKFF
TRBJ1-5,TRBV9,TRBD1,TGTGCCAGCAGCGTATTCGGGACAGCCGATCAGCCCCAGCATTTT,CASSVFGTADQPQHF
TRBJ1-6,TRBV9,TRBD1,TGTGCCAGCAGCGAGGGGACAGCCCATAATTCACCCCTCCACTTT,CASSEGTAHNSPLHF